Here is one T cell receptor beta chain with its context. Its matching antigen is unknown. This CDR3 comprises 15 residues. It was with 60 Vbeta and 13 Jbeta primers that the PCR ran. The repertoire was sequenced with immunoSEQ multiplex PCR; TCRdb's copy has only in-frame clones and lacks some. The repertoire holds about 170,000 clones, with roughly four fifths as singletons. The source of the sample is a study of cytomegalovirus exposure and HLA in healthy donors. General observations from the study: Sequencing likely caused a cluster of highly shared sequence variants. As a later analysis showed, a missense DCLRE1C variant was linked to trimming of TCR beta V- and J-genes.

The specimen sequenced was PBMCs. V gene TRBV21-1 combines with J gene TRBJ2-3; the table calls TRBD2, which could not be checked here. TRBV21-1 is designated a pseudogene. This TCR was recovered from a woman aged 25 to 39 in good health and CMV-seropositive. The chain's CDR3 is CARQPGGRFTDTQYF. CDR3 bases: TGTGCCAGACAGCCGGGCGGGAGGTTTACAGATACGCAGTATTTT.